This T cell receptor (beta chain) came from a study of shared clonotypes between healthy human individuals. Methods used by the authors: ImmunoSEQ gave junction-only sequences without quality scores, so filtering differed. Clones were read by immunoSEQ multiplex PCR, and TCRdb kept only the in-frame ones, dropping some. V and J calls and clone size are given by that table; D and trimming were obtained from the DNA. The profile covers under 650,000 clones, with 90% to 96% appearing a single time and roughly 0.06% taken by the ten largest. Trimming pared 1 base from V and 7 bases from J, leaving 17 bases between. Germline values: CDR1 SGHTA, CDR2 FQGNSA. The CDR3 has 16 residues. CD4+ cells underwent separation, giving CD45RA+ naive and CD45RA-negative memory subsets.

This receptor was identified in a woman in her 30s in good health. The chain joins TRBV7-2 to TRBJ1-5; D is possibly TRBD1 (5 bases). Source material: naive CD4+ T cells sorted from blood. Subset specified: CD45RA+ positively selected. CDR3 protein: CASSLDGRAVAQPQHF. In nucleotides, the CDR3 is TGTGCCAGCAGCTTAGATGGCAGGGCCGTTGCCCAGCCCCAGCATTTT.